Listed below are T cell receptor beta chains from one sample, sequenced in a study of beta chain features in type 1 diabetes. The assay was immunoSEQ multiplex PCR, and TCRdb's table has in-frame clones only and misses some. The sample has hundreds of thousands of clones; roughly 13% are singletons. Specimen: naive CD4+ T cells from blood. The receptors originated from a man aged 18 to 30 with type 1 diabetes. The CDR3 runs from the conserved cysteine through the conserved F or W. Fields, in order: D gene, clone size, V gene, J gene, CDR3 protein, CDR3 DNA. A D gene is named only where the DNA matches it firmly. Expanded clones are given a class, and other clones once, few, many or no size at all.

NA	few	TRBV28	TRBJ2-7	CASSSSAGTLYEQYF	TGTGCCAGCAGTTCCTCTGCCGGGACCCTGTACGAGCAGTACTTC
NA	NA	TRBV7-3	TRBJ2-1	CASAAGPNNEQFF	TGTGCCAGCGCGGCGGGGCCTAACAATGAGCAGTTCTTC
NA	NA	TRBV7-9	TRBJ1-2	CASSFQFCTELCGYTF	TGTGCCAGCAGCTTTCAGTTCTGTACTGAGCTATGCGGCTACACCTTC
NA	few	TRBV9	TRBJ2-7	CASSRDGLTYEQYF	TGTGCCAGCAGCCGGGACGGACTGACCTACGAGCAGTACTTC
NA	NA	TRBV27	TRBJ2-6	CASTFRGHSLSGANVLTF	TGTGCCAGCACCTTCCGGGGTCATTCCCTCTCTGGGGCCAACGTCCTGACTTTC
NA	NA	TRBV11-2	TRBJ2-1	CASSLDRDNEQFF	TGTGCCAGCAGCTTAGACAGAGACAATGAGCAGTTCTTC
TRBD1	NA	TRBV29-1	TRBJ2-3	CSVIIRGRGDTQYF	TGCAGCGTTATAATCAGGGGGCGCGGAGATACGCAGTATTTT
NA	NA	TRBV9	TRBJ2-1	CASSPSGGHNEQFF	TGTGCCAGCAGCCCCAGTGGGGGGCACAATGAGCAGTTCTTC
NA	NA	TRBV7-2	TRBJ1-1	CASSSGLAGSTEAFF	TGTGCCAGCAGCTCCGGATTGGCAGGGAGCACTGAAGCTTTCTTT
TRBD2	few	TRBV7-2	TRBJ2-1	CASSSRAGGDNEQFF	TGTGCCAGCAGCTCGAGAGCGGGAGGAGACAATGAGCAGTTCTTC
NA	NA	TRBV5-1	TRBJ2-1	CASSLPGSGPYNEQFF	TGCGCCAGCAGCTTGCCCGGGAGCGGTCCTTACAATGAGCAGTTCTTC
TRBD1	few	TRBV18	TRBJ2-1	CASSPATGANEQFF	TGTGCCAGCTCACCCGCGACAGGGGCCAATGAGCAGTTCTTC
NA	few	TRBV25-1	TRBJ2-7	CASSESGAEEQYF	TGTGCCAGCAGTGAATCGGGGGCGGAGGAGCAGTACTTC
NA	NA	TRBV15	TRBJ2-3	CATSPRNTDTQYF	TGTGCCACCAGCCCCAGGAACACAGATACGCAGTATTTT
NA	NA	TRBV5-4	TRBJ2-1	CASRPGRGDEQFF	TGTGCCAGCAGACCCGGACGTGGCGATGAGCAGTTCTTC
NA	few	TRBV5-1	TRBJ2-7	CASSLVGDKNEQYF	TGCGCCAGCAGCTTGGTTGGGGACAAAAACGAGCAGTACTTC
NA	few	TRBV7-9	TRBJ2-7	CASSRGGSPAYEQYF	TGTGCCAGCAGCCGTGGGGGAAGCCCCGCCTACGAGCAGTACTTC
TRBD2	NA	TRBV4-1	TRBJ2-3	CASSQETLGRGVYF	TGCGCCAGCAGCCAAGAGACTCTCGGCCGGGGGGTGTATTTT
TRBD2	once	TRBV19	TRBJ2-1	CASSSQAGFHNEQFF	TGTGCCAGTAGTTCACAAGCGGGGTTCCACAATGAGCAGTTCTTC
NA	many	TRBV10-3	TRBJ2-5	CAISERETQYF	TGTGCCATCAGTGAGAGGGAGACCCAGTACTTC
NA	few	TRBV30	TRBJ1-3	CAWDLGDVSGNTIYF	TGTGCCTGGGACCTAGGAGACGTCTCTGGAAACACCATATATTTT
NA	NA	TRBV5-1	TRBJ2-7	CASSPNVAGYEQYF	TGCGCCAGCAGCCCGAACGTTGCCGGCTACGAGCAGTACTTC
NA	NA	TRBV29-1	TRBJ1-2	CSVDVRGGKGGYTF	TGCAGCGTTGATGTCCGTGGAGGCAAAGGCGGCTACACCTTC
NA	few	TRBV27	TRBJ1-5	CASSLKGQVLNQPQHF	TGTGCCAGCAGTTTAAAGGGCCAGGTCCTCAATCAGCCCCAGCATTTT
TRBD2	few	TRBV7-2	TRBJ2-1	CASSVTSGSEQFF	TGTGCCAGCAGCGTAACTAGCGGGAGTGAGCAGTTCTTC
TRBD1	NA	TRBV10-3	TRBJ1-1	CAISSLGTGALMNTEAFF	TGTGCCATCAGTTCACTAGGGACAGGGGCCTTGATGAACACTGAAGCTTTCTTT
NA	few	TRBV5-1	TRBJ1-1	CASIIIPPTEAFF	TGCGCCAGCATTATCATCCCGCCCACTGAAGCTTTCTTT